This TCR beta chain was retrieved from a study of T cell responses to AZD1222 COVID-19 vaccine. The CDR3 covers 15 residues. V gave up 2 bases and J gave up 4 bases, with 13 bases separating them. CDR1 and CDR2 from the germline V gene are SGHRS and YFSETQ. Produced via immunoSEQ multiplex PCR; TCRdb's table is partial and in-frame only. Here the sample spans 120,000 or so clones, 92% being singletons. Worth noting for this clone: Antigen unknown.

Study conclusions and caveats: Vaccine-associated CD4 TCRs ranged over spike, dominating at 160-218 and 743-854. All repertoire sampling was performed exclusively after the peak T cell response. Possibly, clonal diversity was underestimated; donors were largely white British and included more females. Of the AZD1222 recipients, only five to seven were seropositive at baseline.

This clonotype was sampled from an adult in good health. V gene TRBV5-1 combines with J gene TRBJ1-3, with D possibly being TRBD1 (5 bases). The sequencing used peripheral blood, collected on day 0 of AZD1222 vaccination. The CDR3 sequence: CASSFGTGQGNTIYF. In DNA form, the CDR3 reads TGCGCCAGCAGCTTCGGGACTGGCCAGGGAAACACCATATATTTT.